This T cell receptor (beta chain) is drawn from a study of OX40 agonist ivuxolimab in advanced cancers. The study in broad terms: Ivuxolimab, which targeted the costimulatory receptor OX40 (CD134), was an agonistic, fully human IgG2 monoclonal antibody. Intravenous ivuxolimab was administered to patients every 2 weeks at six dose levels: 0.01, 0.1, 0.3, 1.5, 3 and 10 mg/kg. Of the roughly 51 dose-escalation patients, hepatocellular carcinoma was present in approximately 20, melanoma in approximately 15, renal cell carcinoma in 9 and head and neck cancer in 9. A male proportion of almost 85% and a mean age of about 60 years, ranging from 23 to 79, were recorded for the dose-escalation cohort. Prior anti-PD-1, anti-PD-L1 or anti-CTLA-4 therapy was permitted, and 30% to 50% of dose-escalation patients had received checkpoint inhibitors. Partial responses occurred in three dose-escalation patients: two with cutaneous melanoma and one with hepatocellular carcinoma. Peripheral TCRbeta sequencing was intended to test whether TCR sequence diversity was altered and clonal T-cell expansion was caused by ivuxolimab. The paper covers the monotherapy dose-escalation part of the phase I ivuxolimab trial, which included N of about 51 patients.

The research as a whole found: Low levels of normalized T-cell clonal expansion were also shown by some nonresponding patients. Antigen specificity was not determined for the clonally expanded peripheral T cells. In the 0.1-3.0 mg/kg groups, partial responders had among the lowest normalized peripheral clonal expansion, particularly in CD8+ T cells. After ivuxolimab, expanded clones were on average more numerous among CD8+ T cells than among CD4+ T cells. Clonal expansion of both CD4+ and CD8+ blood T cells was observed from baseline to week 6 at doses 0.1 to 3.0 mg/kg.

V was cut back by 8 bases and J by 4 bases, leaving a gap of 14 bases between them. From its cysteine to its phenylalanine, the CDR3 spans 13 amino acids. This entry keeps only the CDR3 DNA: 39 bases, framed from base 1. As encoded in the germline V gene, CDR1 is MNHNS while CDR2 is SASEGT. As for this clone: Its antigen is unknown. It has no much larger one-base neighbor in the sample; base qualities were not kept.

The trial excluded patients who had a history of autoimmune disease or who were on systemic immunosuppression. Peripheral blood for TCR sequencing was drawn from every dose cohort at baseline, at cycle 4 day 1 and at cycle 7 day 1. Samples were obtained from an open-label, multicenter, first-in-human phase I dose-escalation trial of ivuxolimab. Adults with locally advanced or metastatic head and neck squamous cell, hepatocellular, melanoma or renal cell carcinoma were enrolled in the trial. Before TCR sequencing, CD4+ T cells and CD8+ T cells were sorted from peripheral blood as separate populations. Genomic DNA was extracted from sorted cells for sequencing of the TCRbeta CDR3 region. The immunoSEQ Assay was used to sequence the TCRbeta CDR3 regions. Drawn from immuneACCESS, this table holds only the in-frame rearrangements with V and J called that TCRdb kept. Clones are partly lost; checked studies trace under half to an unresolved V gene and leave the rest unexplained. The sample table contains about 50,000 clones; only one count was recorded for about 80% of them. The biggest ten clones account for 3% to 5% of the sample.

The clonotype comes from an adult with an advanced solid tumor such as melanoma, head and neck, liver or kidney cancer. The input for sequencing was CD4+ or CD8+ T cells sorted from blood, taken in a trial of the OX40 agonist ivuxolimab. This sequence uses TRBV6-1 and TRBJ1-2; the D segment could be TRBD1, given 5 matching bases. At the DNA level, the sequence is TGTGCCAGCCGGGGCCCGGGGAGCTATGGCTACACCTTC. Translation gives CASRGPGSYGYTF.